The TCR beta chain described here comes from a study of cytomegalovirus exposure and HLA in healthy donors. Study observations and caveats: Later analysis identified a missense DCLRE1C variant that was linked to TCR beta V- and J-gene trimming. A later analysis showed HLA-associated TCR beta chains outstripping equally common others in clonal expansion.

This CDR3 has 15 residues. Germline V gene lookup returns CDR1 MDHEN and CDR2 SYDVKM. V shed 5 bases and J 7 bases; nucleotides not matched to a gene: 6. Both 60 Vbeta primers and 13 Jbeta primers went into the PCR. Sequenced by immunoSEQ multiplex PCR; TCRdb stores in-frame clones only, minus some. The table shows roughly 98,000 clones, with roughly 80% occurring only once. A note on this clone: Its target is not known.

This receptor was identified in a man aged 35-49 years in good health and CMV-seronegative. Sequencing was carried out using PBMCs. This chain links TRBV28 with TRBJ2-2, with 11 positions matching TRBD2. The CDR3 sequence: CASSAIAGGVGELFF. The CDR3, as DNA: TGTGCCAGCAGTGCCATAGCGGGAGGGGTCGGGGAGCTGTTTTTT.